A selection of T cell receptor beta chains follows, all from one sample in a study of blood T cells in healthy people across ages. Via MiXCR, TCRdb re-called the 5' RACE reads, giving one row per CDR3 protein. The table records roughly 1 million distinct CDR3 sequences, 20% to 25% of them present only once. These same records also appear under a second study, on T cells of mothers and their children.

The sample consisted of blood. These TCRs come from a girl between 2 and 10 years old in good health. Each CDR3 is given with its conserved first and last residue. D genes are given only for firm matches. Some rows mark clone size as missing; the rest say once, few, many or name a class of expanded clone.

>-|TRBJ2-3|few|TRBV4-2
CASSQGSAATDTQYF
TGTGCCAGCAGCCAGGGGAGCGCTGCCACAGATACGCAGTATTTT
>-|TRBJ1-1|few|TRBV29-1
CSAQTAMNTEAFF
TGCAGCGCTCAGACGGCGATGAACACTGAAGCTTTCTTT
>-|TRBJ1-4|few|TRBV20-1
CSASQTGEKLFF
TGCAGTGCTAGTCAAACCGGTGAAAAACTGTTTTTT
>-|TRBJ1-1|few|TRBV20-1
CSALMDDAEAFF
TGCAGTGCACTGATGGACGACGCTGAAGCTTTCTTT
>-|TRBJ1-2|few|TRBV29-1
CSVEVSAGANYGYTF
TGCAGCGTTGAGGTTTCGGCAGGGGCGAACTATGGCTACACCTTC
>TRBD1|TRBJ2-1|-|TRBV6-2/TRBV6-3
CASTWDSPYNEQFF
TGTGCCAGCACCTGGGACAGCCCCTACAATGAGCAGTTCTTC
>-|TRBJ2-1|once|TRBV6-6
CASSYPGPGNNEQFF
TGTGCCAGCAGTTACCCGGGGCCCGGGAACAATGAGCAGTTCTTC
>-|TRBJ2-1|few|TRBV4-3
CASSQDREYNEQFF
TGCGCCAGCAGCCAAGATCGAGAATACAATGAGCAGTTCTTC
>-|TRBJ1-1|-|TRBV29-1
CSARKGKDTEAFF
TGCAGCGCGAGAAAGGGGAAGGACACTGAAGCTTTCTTT
>TRBD1|TRBJ1-1|once|TRBV6-5
CASSYPLTGGNTEAFF
TGTGCCAGCAGTTACCCCCTGACAGGGGGGAACACTGAAGCTTTCTTT
>-|TRBJ1-2|-|TRBV29-1
CSADSLFYGYTF
TGCTCCGCGGACAGTCTCTTCTATGGCTACACCTTC
>-|TRBJ2-5|-|TRBV29-1
CSVEFAGAKTQYF
TGCAGCGTTGAGTTCGCGGGGGCGAAGACCCAGTACTTC
>-|TRBJ2-1|-|TRBV24-1
CATSLGEFDEQFF
TGTGCCACCAGTTTGGGGGAGTTCGATGAGCAGTTCTTC
>-|TRBJ1-4|few|TRBV4-1
CASSQAGDGNEKLFF
TGCGCCAGCAGCCAAGCGGGGGATGGGAATGAAAAACTGTTTTTT
>-|TRBJ2-7|-|TRBV7-2
CASSLAPEVSYEQYF
TGTGCCAGCAGCTTAGCGCCGGAAGTCTCCTACGAGCAGTACTTC
>-|TRBJ1-5|few|TRBV7-3
CASSLTIGQPQHF
TGTGCCAGCAGCTTAACGATAGGTCAGCCCCAGCATTTT
>-|TRBJ2-7|few|TRBV7-2
CASSFRGKGGRTYEQYF
TGTGCCAGCAGCTTCCGGGGGAAAGGGGGCAGGACCTACGAGCAGTACTTC